Shown below are 30 T cell receptor beta chains from a single sample sequenced in a study of shared clonotypes between healthy human individuals. Some clones are missing from TCRdb's copy, which holds only in-frame ones; the method was immunoSEQ multiplex PCR. The sample has about 480,000 clones, 60% to 80% seen once. The specimen was PBMCs. The receptors were gathered from a woman in her thirties or forties in good health. Some clones in this sample may be carry-over from other donors' samples.

V and J are TRBV7-3 and TRBJ1-6; D unresolved. The CDR3 is made up of 14 amino acids. Germline CDR1 reads SGHTA; CDR2 reads FQGTGA. V lost 4 bases and J lost 8, with 12 bases in between. CDR3 in amino acids: CASSSRAPYSPLHF. The CDR3, as DNA: TGTGCCAGCAGCTCCCGGGCCCCTTATTCACCCCTCCACTTT.

CDR3 in amino acids: CASSPGLANEKLFF. In DNA, the CDR3 is TGTGCCAGCAGTCCAGGTTTAGCTAATGAAAAACTGTTTTTT. The chain combines TRBV27 with TRBJ1-4; D uncertain. The CDR3 spans 14 residues. Germline V gene sequence: CDR1 MNHEY, CDR2 SMNVEV (reference sequence). The germline V and J ends were trimmed by 5 bases and 3 bases, with 10 bases remaining between them.

The chain couples TRBV7-2 to TRBJ2-7, with D maybe TRBD1 (6 bases). V dropped 0 bases and J dropped 7 bases, with 7 bases sitting between them. The germline gives CDR1 SGHTA, CDR2 FQGNSA. The CDR3 length is 12 residues. The CDR3 DNA reads as TGTGCCAGCAGCTTAGCGCAGGGGGAGCAGTACTTC. Its protein product is CASSLAQGEQYF.

The chain is built from TRBV11-2 and TRBJ2-7, with D perhaps TRBD1 or TRBD2 (5 bases each). CDR1 SGHAT and CDR2 FQNNGV come from the germline V gene. The CDR3 length is 14 residues. The V and J ends lost 5 bases and 7 bases respectively, with 18 bases between them. CDR3 nucleotides: TGTGCCAGCAGCAACACCGGGGCCCGAGGGGAGCAGTACTTC. The encoded protein is CASSNTGARGEQYF.

This rearrangement joins TRBV5-4 to TRBJ2-5; a possible D gene is TRBD1 (5 bases). CDR1 and CDR2 (germline): SGHNT, YYREEE (reference sequence). Trimming took 4 bases from V and 0 from J, leaving 13 bases between them. The CDR3 totals 15 residues. Here the CDR3 reads CASSRSQGNQETQYF. The CDR3 DNA is TGTGCCAGCAGCCGTTCCCAGGGTAACCAAGAGACCCAGTACTTC.

Ten or more counts support this clone. This chain links TRBV5-4 with TRBJ2-3; no clear D. The germline gives CDR1 SGHNT, CDR2 YYREEE (reference sequence). Deletions cut 3 bases from V and 4 bases from J, with 18 bases between. The CDR3 runs 16 residues. The CDR3 protein is CASSSGHAPASDTQYF. The CDR3 nucleotides read TGTGCCAGCAGCTCCGGCCATGCCCCGGCCTCAGATACGCAGTATTTT.

The chain combines TRBV6-1 with TRBJ1-4, with TRBD1 matching 9 bases. The CDR3 is 14 amino acids. The V and J ends lost 7 bases and 5 bases, in that order; junction bases with no gene match: 5. Per germline, CDR1 MNHNS and CDR2 SASEGT. In nucleotides, the CDR3 is TGTGCCAGCACCCCCGACAGGGGGAATGAAAAACTGTTTTTT. Translated: CASTPDRGNEKLFF.

The gene calls are TRBV18 and TRBJ1-4; unclear D gene. The CDR3 length is 13 residues. V shed 3 bases and J shed 5 bases, with 7 bases lying between them. Germline V lookup: CDR1 KGHSH, CDR2 LQKENI. This CDR3 reads CASSPNENEKLFF. DNA of the CDR3: TGTGCCAGCTCACCTAACGAGAATGAAAAACTGTTTTTT.

The gene calls are TRBV30 and TRBJ2-7; D call uncertain. CDR1 and CDR2 (germline): GTSNPN, SVGIG (reference sequence). V gave up 1 base and J gave up 7 bases, with 17 bases separating them. CDR3 length: 14 amino acids. CDR3 sequence reads: CAWSGVSPKGEQYF. CDR3 in DNA: TGTGCCTGGAGTGGAGTTTCGCCAAAAGGGGAGCAGTACTTC.

The CDR3 DNA follows: TGTGCCAGCAGTGAAGGGATGCGGGAGACCCAGTACTTC. It translates to CASSEGMRETQYF. V is TRBV6-1 and J is TRBJ2-5; D call uncertain. CDR1 and CDR2 from the germline V gene are MNHNS and SASEGT. V lost 1 base to trimming and J lost 5 bases, with 8 bases between them. This CDR3 spans 13 amino acids.

V gene TRBV7-2 combines with J gene TRBJ2-7; D is unclear. V gave up 3 bases and J gave up 2 bases, with 5 bases separating them. The CDR3 is 12 residues long. Germline values: CDR1 SGHTA, CDR2 FQGNSA. The CDR3 nucleotides are TGTGCCAGCAGCTTTAGAACCTACGAGCAGTACTTC. Encoded protein: CASSFRTYEQYF.

The gene calls are TRBV6-5 and TRBJ2-3; D is perhaps TRBD2 (6 bases). The CDR3 covers 15 residues. From germline, CDR1 is MNHEY and CDR2 SVGAGI. The V end lost 6 bases, the J end lost 0 bases, and 13 bases lay between the germline ends. CDR3 nucleotides: TGTGCCAGCAGATCCTTAGCGGCTAGCACAGATACGCAGTATTTT. The encoded protein is CASRSLAASTDTQYF.

The rearrangement uses TRBV5-1 and TRBJ2-3, with D tentatively TRBD1 (6 bases). CDR1 is SGHRS, CDR2 YFSETQ, per germline. Trimming removed 0 bases from V and 7 bases from J, with 9 bases in between. CDR3 size: 13 residues. The CDR3 DNA follows: TGCGCCAGCAGCTTGGAGGGACAACATACGCAGTATTTT. This sequence encodes CASSLEGQHTQYF. Together with reference TRBV5-1 and TRBJ2-3, the CDR3 gives the full variable domain: KAGVTQTPRYLIKTRGQQVTLSCSPISGHRSVSWYQQTPGQGLQFLFEYFSETQRNKGNFPGRFSGRQFSNSRSEMNVSTLELGDSALYLCASSLEGQHTQYFGPGTRLTVL.

V is TRBV5-1 and J is TRBJ2-7; possibly TRBD2 for D (6 bases). V lost 4 bases and J lost 2, with 13 bases in between. The CDR3 has 14 residues. Germline lookup yields CDR1 SGHRS and CDR2 YFSETQ. This CDR3 is CASSLGGTPYEQYF. CDR3 DNA: TGCGCCAGCAGCCTTGGCGGGACCCCCTACGAGCAGTACTTC.

A few counts support this clone. Other DNA variants within this sample encode the same CDR3. V and J are TRBV5-1 and TRBJ2-3; 9 nucleotides line up with TRBD1. After removal of 4 bases from V and 3 bases from J, the junction contained 6 bases not matched to a gene. Germline V gene lookup returns CDR1 SGHRS and CDR2 YFSETQ. This CDR3 region has 15 residues. The DNA of the CDR3 is TGCGCCAGCAGCCTGGGACAGGGTTTGACAGATACGCAGTATTTT. The encoded protein is CASSLGQGLTDTQYF.

The V gene is TRBV5-4, the J gene TRBJ2-5; D not certain. The CDR3 is made up of 15 amino acids. The germline V gene encodes CDR1 SGHNT and CDR2 YYREEE (reference sequence). With 4 bases removed from V and 1 base from J, the gap between germline ends came to 14 bases. Here the CDR3 reads CASSPQGSGQETQYF. CDR3 coding DNA: TGTGCCAGCAGCCCCCAAGGTTCGGGCCAAGAGACCCAGTACTTC.

The chain carries TRBV2 and TRBJ1-1, with unresolved D. Germline CDR1 SNHLY, CDR2 FYNNEI. This CDR3 comprises 13 residues. V shed 4 bases and J shed 1 base, with 7 bases lying between them. The CDR3 protein is CASSVEQNTEAFF. Here the CDR3 DNA reads TGTGCCAGCAGTGTGGAACAGAACACTGAAGCTTTCTTT. Combining the CDR3 with reference TRBV2 and TRBJ1-1 gives the whole variable domain EPEVTQTPSHQVTQMGQEVILRCVPISNHLYFYWYRQILGQKVEFLVSFYNNEISEKSEIFDDQFSVERPDGSNFTLKIRSTKLEDSAMYFCASSVEQNTEAFFGQGTRLTVV.

In its sample, this clone was seen once. The genes are TRBV5-5 and TRBJ1-4; 7 positions agree with TRBD1. The CDR3 sequence is 14 residues long. Germline CDR1 reads SGHKS; CDR2 reads YYEKEE (reference sequence). J was trimmed by 4 bases and V by 9 bases; bases with no gene match: 9. The CDR3 region is CATGGPPGNEKLFF. DNA of the CDR3: TGTGCCACAGGGGGACCCCCTGGTAATGAAAAACTGTTTTTT.

J is TRBJ2-2 and V is TRBV18; TRBD1 matches 7 bases. The junction had 1 base not matched to a gene; V was cut back by 3 bases and J by 0 bases. Per the germline V gene, CDR1 is KGHSH and CDR2 is LQKENI. CDR3 length equals 15 residues. CDR3 nucleotide sequence: TGTGCCAGCTCACCCGGGACAGCGAACACCGGGGAGCTGTTTTTT. This gives the protein CASSPGTANTGELFF.

This chain uses TRBV6-5 with TRBJ1-1, with D possibly being TRBD1 (5 bases). Trimming removed 0 bases from V and 1 base from J, with 6 bases in between. The CDR3 totals 14 residues. Germline CDR1 MNHEY, CDR2 SVGAGI. DNA for the CDR3: TGTGCCAGCAGTTACTCGACAGCGAACACTGAAGCTTTCTTT. Encoded protein: CASSYSTANTEAFF.

V is TRBV29-1 and J is TRBJ2-4; possible D gene TRBD1, 5 bases. V was shortened by 4 bases and J by 2 bases, with 12 bases between the two germline ends. CDR3 size: 14 residues. Germline V gene data show CDR1 as SQVTM and CDR2 as ANQGSEA. This chain's CDR3 is CSVVGAFSKNIQYF. In DNA form, the CDR3 reads TGCAGCGTTGTAGGGGCCTTCTCCAAAAACATTCAGTACTTC.

The chain couples TRBV30 to TRBJ2-7; TRBD2 matches 12 bases. The V segment lost 4 bases and the J segment 1 base; nucleotides outside the gene matches: 8. Germline V gene sequence: CDR1 GTSNPN, CDR2 SVGIG (reference sequence). The length of the CDR3 is 16 residues. The CDR3 sequence: CAWTSGRAVWSYEQYF. DNA for the CDR3: TGTGCCTGGACTAGCGGGAGGGCCGTTTGGTCCTACGAGCAGTACTTC.

The rearrangement links TRBV11-2 to TRBJ2-3; 9 bases match TRBD1. Per the germline V gene, CDR1 is SGHAT and CDR2 is FQNNGV. The CDR3 contains 16 residues. Trimming removed 5 bases from V and 4 bases from J; junction bases left unmatched: 10. The CDR3 bases are TGTGCCAGCAGCCCCCACTTGACAGGGGGGGCAGATACGCAGTATTTT. Translating it yields CASSPHLTGGADTQYF.

The chain couples TRBV28 to TRBJ1-2; D gene uncertain. The germline V gene encodes CDR1 MDHEN and CDR2 SYDVKM. The CDR3 has 11 residues. V was cut by 4 bases and J by 4 bases, with 4 bases left in between. The DNA for the CDR3 is TGTGCCAGCAGTTCCGCCTATGGCTACACCTTC. Protein product: CASSSAYGYTF.

The chain joins TRBV11-2 to TRBJ2-7, with D possibly being TRBD2 (6 bases). The CDR3 is made up of 14 amino acids. Germline-derived CDR1 and CDR2 are SGHAT and FQNNGV. The V and J ends lost 2 bases and 5 bases respectively, with 13 bases between them. CDR3 in amino acids: CASSLQGAGHEQYF. CDR3 nucleotide sequence: TGTGCCAGCAGCTTACAGGGAGCGGGCCACGAGCAGTACTTC.

This chain links TRBV5-4 with TRBJ2-5; D possibly matches TRBD1 or TRBD2 (5 bases each). The germline V gene has CDR1 SGHNT and CDR2 YYREEE (reference sequence). Trimming shortened V by 5 bases and J by 5 bases, and 10 bases separated the two germline ends. The CDR3 runs 12 residues. The CDR3 coding sequence is TGTGCCAGCAGTTGGGACCGTGAGACCCAGTACTTC. The encoded protein is CASSWDRETQYF.

This chain uses TRBV5-6 with TRBJ2-5; the match to TRBD2 covers 9 bases. V shed 4 bases, J shed 5 bases, and the junction held 15 bases outside the gene matches. The CDR3 spans 17 residues. Germline V CDR1 and CDR2: SGHDT, YYEEEE. The CDR3 bases are TGTGCCAGCAGCCGACTGGGTAGCGGGAGAGCGCGGGAGACCCAGTACTTC. Protein product: CASSRLGSGRARETQYF.

The chain carries TRBV14 and TRBJ2-6, with 9 bases aligning to TRBD2. Losses at the gene ends were 4 bases for V and 4 bases for J; bases not matched to a gene: 11. The CDR3 loop spans 18 amino acids. The germline V gene encodes CDR1 SGHDN and CDR2 FVKESK. CDR3 in DNA: TGTGCCAGCAGCCGCCTTAGCGGGAGTGTGATGGGGGCCAACGTCCTGACTTTC. It is translated as CASSRLSGSVMGANVLTF. Supplemented by reference TRBV14 and TRBJ2-6, the full variable domain reads EAGVTQFPSHSVIEKGQTVTLRCDPISGHDNLYWYRRVMGKEIKFLLHFVKESKQDESGMPNNRFLAERTGGTYSTLKVQPAELEDSGVYFCASSRLSGSVMGANVLTFGAGSRLTVL.

This clone was counted at least ten times. J is TRBJ1-1 and V is TRBV19; D is possibly TRBD1 (5 bases). V was cut by 3 bases and J by 0 bases, with 11 bases left in between. Germline V gene sequence: CDR1 LNHDA, CDR2 SQIVND (reference sequence). The CDR3 is 15 amino acids. CDR3 coding DNA: TGTGCCAGTAGTATTTCGGGCAGGGTGAACACTGAAGCTTTCTTT. This translates into CASSISGRVNTEAFF.

This chain uses TRBV28 with TRBJ2-1; 8 nucleotides match TRBD2. The CDR3 has 14 residues. Germline V gene data show CDR1 as MDHEN and CDR2 as SYDVKM. V lost 8 bases, J lost 3 bases, and 6 bases stayed unmatched. This CDR3 reads CASAVAGYYNEQFF. CDR3 nucleotide sequence: TGTGCCAGCGCGGTAGCGGGATACTACAATGAGCAGTTCTTC. The complete variable domain, with remaining parts taken from reference TRBV28 and TRBJ2-1, reads DVKVTQSSRYLVKRTGEKVFLECVQDMDHENMFWYRQDPGLGLRLIYFSYDVKMKEKGDIPEGYSVSREKKERFSLILESASTNQTSMYLCASAVAGYYNEQFFGPGTRLTVL.